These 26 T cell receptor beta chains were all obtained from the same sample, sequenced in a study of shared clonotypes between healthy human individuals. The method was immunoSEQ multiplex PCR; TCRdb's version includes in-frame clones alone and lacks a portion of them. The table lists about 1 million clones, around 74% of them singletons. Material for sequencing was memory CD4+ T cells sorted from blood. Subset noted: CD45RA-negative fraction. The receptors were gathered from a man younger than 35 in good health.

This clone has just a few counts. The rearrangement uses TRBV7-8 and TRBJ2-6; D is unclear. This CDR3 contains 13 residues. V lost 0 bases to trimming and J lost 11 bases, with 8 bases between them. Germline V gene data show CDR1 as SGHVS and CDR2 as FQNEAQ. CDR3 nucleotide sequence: TGTGCCAGCAGCTTAGCCCGTACTGACGTCCTGACTTTC. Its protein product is CASSLARTDVLTF. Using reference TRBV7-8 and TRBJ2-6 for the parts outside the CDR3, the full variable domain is GAGVSQSPRYKVAKRGQDVALRCDPISGHVSLFWYQQALGQGPEFLTYFQNEAQLDKSGLPSDRFFAERPEGSVSTLKIQRTQQEDSAVYLCASSLARTDVLTFGAGSRLTVL.

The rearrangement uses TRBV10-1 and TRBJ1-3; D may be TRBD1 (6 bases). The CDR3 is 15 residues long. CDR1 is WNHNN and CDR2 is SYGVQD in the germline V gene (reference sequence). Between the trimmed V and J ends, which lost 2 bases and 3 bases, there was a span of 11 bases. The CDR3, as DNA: TGCGCCAGCAGTGAGGGGAGGGGGAGTGGAAACACCATATATTTT. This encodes CASSEGRGSGNTIYF.

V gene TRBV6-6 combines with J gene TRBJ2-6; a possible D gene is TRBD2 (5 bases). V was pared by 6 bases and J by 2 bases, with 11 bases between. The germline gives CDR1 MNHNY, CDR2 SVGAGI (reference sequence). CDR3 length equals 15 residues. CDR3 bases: TGTGCCAGCAGGGAGATCGGGGCTGGGGCCAACGTCCTGACTTTC. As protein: CASREIGAGANVLTF.

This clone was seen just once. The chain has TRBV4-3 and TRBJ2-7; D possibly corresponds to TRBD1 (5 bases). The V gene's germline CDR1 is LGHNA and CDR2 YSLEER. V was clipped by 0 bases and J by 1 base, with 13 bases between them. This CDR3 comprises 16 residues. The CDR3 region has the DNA TGCGCCAGCAGCCAAGATATGTCAGGGTCTTCCTACGAGCAGTACTTC. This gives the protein CASSQDMSGSSYEQYF.

The CDR3 region has the DNA TGTGCCAGTAAGGATGTACAGGTTAACACTGAAGCTTTCTTT. It codes for CASKDVQVNTEAFF. The chain is built from TRBV19 and TRBJ1-1, with D possibly being TRBD1 (5 bases). CDR3 length: 14 amino acids. With 7 bases removed from V and 2 bases from J, the gap between germline ends came to 14 bases. The germline V gene encodes CDR1 LNHDA and CDR2 SQIVND (reference sequence).

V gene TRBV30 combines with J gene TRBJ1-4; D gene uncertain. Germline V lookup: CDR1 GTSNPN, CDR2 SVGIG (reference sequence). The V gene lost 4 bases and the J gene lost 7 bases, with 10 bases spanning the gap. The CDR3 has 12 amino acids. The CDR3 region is CAWNLAREKLFF. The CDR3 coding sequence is TGTGCCTGGAATCTAGCCCGTGAAAAACTGTTTTTT.

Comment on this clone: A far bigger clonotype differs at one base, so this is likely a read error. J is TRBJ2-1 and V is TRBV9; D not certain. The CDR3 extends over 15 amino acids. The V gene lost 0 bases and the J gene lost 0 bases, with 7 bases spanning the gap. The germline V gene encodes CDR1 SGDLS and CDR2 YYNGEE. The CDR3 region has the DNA TGTGCCAGCAGCGTAGATGCGAACTCCTACAATGAGCAGTTCTTC. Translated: CASSVDANSYNEQFF. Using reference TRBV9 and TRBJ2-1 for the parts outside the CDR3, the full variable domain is DSGVTQTPKHLITATGQRVTLRCSPRSGDLSVYWYQQSLDQGLQFLIQYYNGEERAKGNILERFSAQQFPDLHSELNLSSLELGDSALYFCASSVDANSYNEQFFGPGTRLTVL.

The CDR3 loop is CATSRDFAEVGSNEKLFF. As DNA, the CDR3 is TGTGCCACCAGCAGAGATTTCGCCGAAGTCGGCTCTAATGAAAAACTGTTTTTT. This rearrangement joins TRBV15 to TRBJ1-4; D is unresolved. Trimming removed 0 bases from V and 3 bases from J, with 17 bases in between. CDR1 LNHNV and CDR2 YYDKDF come from the germline V gene (reference sequence). The CDR3 covers 18 residues.

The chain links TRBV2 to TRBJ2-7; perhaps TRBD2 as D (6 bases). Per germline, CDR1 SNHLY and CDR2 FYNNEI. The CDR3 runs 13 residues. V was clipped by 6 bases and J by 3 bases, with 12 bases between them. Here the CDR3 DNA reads TGTGCCAGCAGGCGGGACGTGAACTACGAGCAGTACTTC. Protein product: CASRRDVNYEQYF. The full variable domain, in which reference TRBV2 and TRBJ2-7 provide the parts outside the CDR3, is EPEVTQTPSHQVTQMGQEVILRCVPISNHLYFYWYRQILGQKVEFLVSFYNNEISEKSEIFDDQFSVERPDGSNFTLKIRSTKLEDSAMYFCASRRDVNYEQYFGPGTRLTVT.

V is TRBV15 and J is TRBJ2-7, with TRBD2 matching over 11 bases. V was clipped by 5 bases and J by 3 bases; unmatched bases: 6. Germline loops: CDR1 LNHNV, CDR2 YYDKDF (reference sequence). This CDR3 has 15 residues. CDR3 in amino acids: CATSGLAGGDYEQYF. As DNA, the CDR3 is TGTGCCACCAGCGGTTTAGCGGGAGGGGACTACGAGCAGTACTTC.

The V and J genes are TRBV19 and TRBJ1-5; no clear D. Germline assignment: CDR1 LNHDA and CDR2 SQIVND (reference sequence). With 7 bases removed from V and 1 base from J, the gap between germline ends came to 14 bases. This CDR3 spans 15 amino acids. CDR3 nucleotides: TGTGCCAGTATTCCGACTGACTCGAGCAATCAGCCCCAGCATTTT. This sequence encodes CASIPTDSSNQPQHF.

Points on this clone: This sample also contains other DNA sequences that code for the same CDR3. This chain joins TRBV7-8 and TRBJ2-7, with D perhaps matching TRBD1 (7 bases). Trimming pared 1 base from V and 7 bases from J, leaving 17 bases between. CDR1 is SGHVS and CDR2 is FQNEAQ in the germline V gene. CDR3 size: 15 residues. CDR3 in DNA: TGTGCCAGCAGCTTAGATGGCAGGGGGGTCTATGAGCAGTACTTC. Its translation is CASSLDGRGVYEQYF.

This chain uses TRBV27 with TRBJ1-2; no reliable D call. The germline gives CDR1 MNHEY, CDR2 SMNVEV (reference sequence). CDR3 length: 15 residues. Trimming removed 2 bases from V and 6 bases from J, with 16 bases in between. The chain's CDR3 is CASSLAGRWWDGYTF. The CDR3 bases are TGTGCCAGCAGTTTAGCGGGCAGGTGGTGGGATGGCTACACCTTC.

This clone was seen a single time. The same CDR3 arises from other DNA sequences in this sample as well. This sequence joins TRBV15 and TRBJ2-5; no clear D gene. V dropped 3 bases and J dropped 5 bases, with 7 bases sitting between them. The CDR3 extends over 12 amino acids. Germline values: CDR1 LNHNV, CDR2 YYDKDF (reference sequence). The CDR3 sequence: CATSRDVETQYF. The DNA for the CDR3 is TGTGCCACCAGCAGGGATGTCGAGACCCAGTACTTC. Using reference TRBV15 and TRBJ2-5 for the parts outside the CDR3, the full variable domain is DAMVIQNPRYQVTQFGKPVTLSCSQTLNHNVMYWYQQKSSQAPKLLFHYYDKDFNNEADTPDNFQSRRPNTSFCFLDIRSPGLGDTAMYLCATSRDVETQYFGPGTRLLVL.

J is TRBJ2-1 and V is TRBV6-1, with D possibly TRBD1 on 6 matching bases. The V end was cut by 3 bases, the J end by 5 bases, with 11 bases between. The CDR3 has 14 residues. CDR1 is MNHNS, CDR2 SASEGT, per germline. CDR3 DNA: TGTGCCAGCAGTGACCAGGGGTGGAACAATGAGCAGTTCTTC. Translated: CASSDQGWNNEQFF.

The CDR3 is CASSFGAFTDTQYF. CDR3 nucleotide sequence: TGTGCCAGCAGTTTCGGGGCGTTTACAGATACGCAGTATTTT. The chain carries TRBV27 and TRBJ2-3; D may match TRBD1 or TRBD2 (5 bases each). Trimming removed 3 bases at V and 3 bases at J, with 10 bases between. The CDR3 is made up of 14 amino acids. Looked up from germline, CDR1 is MNHEY and CDR2 is SMNVEV (reference sequence).

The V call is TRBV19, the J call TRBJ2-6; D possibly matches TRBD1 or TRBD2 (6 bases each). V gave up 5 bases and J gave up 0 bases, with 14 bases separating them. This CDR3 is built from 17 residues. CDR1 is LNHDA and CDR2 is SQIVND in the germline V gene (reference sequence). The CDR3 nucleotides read TGTGCCAGTAGTGGGGGGCGAATAGTCTCTGGGGCCAACGTCCTGACTTTC. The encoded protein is CASSGGRIVSGANVLTF.

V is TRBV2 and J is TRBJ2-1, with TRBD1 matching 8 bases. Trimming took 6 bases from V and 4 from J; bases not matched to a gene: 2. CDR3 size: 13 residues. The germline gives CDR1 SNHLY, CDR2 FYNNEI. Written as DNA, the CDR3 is TGTGCCAGCAGCACAGGGGGATACAATGAGCAGTTCTTC. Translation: CASSTGGYNEQFF. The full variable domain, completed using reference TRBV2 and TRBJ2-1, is EPEVTQTPSHQVTQMGQEVILRCVPISNHLYFYWYRQILGQKVEFLVSFYNNEISEKSEIFDDQFSVERPDGSNFTLKIRSTKLEDSAMYFCASSTGGYNEQFFGPGTRLTVL.

The CDR3 region is CASSSTTGSTIYF. For the CDR3, the DNA is TGTGCCAGCAGCTCAACGACAGGGAGCACCATATATTTT. The rearrangement uses TRBV11-3 and TRBJ1-3, with 7 bases identical to TRBD1. The CDR3 spans 13 residues. Germline assignment: CDR1 SGHNT and CDR2 YENEEA. The J segment lost 9 bases and the V segment lost 4 bases, leaving 6 bases of the junction unmatched.

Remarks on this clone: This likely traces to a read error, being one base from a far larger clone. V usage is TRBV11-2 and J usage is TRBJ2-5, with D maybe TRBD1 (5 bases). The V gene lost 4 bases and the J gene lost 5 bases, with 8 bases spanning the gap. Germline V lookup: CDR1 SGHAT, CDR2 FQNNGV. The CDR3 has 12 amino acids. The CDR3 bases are TGTGCCAGCAGCTCAGGGTCGGAGACCCAGTACTTC. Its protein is CASSSGSETQYF.

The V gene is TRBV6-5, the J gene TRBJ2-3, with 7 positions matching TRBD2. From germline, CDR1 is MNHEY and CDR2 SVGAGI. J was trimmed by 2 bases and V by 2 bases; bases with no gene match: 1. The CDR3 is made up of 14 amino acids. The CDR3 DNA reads TGTGCCAGCAGTTACCGACTAGCCACAGATACGCAGTATTTT. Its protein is CASSYRLATDTQYF.

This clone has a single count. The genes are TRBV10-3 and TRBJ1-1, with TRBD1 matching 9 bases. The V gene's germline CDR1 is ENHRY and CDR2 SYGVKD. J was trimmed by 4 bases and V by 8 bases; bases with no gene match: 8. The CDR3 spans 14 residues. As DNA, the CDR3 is TGTGCCATCTCAAAGGGACAGGGAGGCACTGAAGCTTTCTTT. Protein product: CAISKGQGGTEAFF.

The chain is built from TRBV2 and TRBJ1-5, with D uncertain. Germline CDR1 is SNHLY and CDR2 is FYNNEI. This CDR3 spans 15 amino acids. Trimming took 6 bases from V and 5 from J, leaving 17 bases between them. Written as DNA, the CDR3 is TGTGCCAGCAGAAGGGCAGAATTAGTAGATCAGCCCCAGCATTTT. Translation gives CASRRAELVDQPQHF.

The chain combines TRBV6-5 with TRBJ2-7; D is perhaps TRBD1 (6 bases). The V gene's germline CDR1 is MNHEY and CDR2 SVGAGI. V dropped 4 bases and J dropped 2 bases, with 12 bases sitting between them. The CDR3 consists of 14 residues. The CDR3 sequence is CASSFQGNTYEQYF. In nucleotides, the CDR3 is TGTGCCAGCAGTTTTCAGGGGAATACCTACGAGCAGTACTTC.

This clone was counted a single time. The CDR3 region is CASSRTAGTWNTEAFF. The CDR3 DNA reads as TGCGCCAGCAGCCGGACAGCAGGGACCTGGAACACTGAAGCTTTCTTT. V gene TRBV4-3 combines with J gene TRBJ1-1; D possibly corresponds to TRBD1 (6 bases). Germline V gene sequence: CDR1 LGHNA, CDR2 YSLEER. This CDR3 region has 16 residues. V was cut by 4 bases and J by 1 base, with 16 bases left in between.

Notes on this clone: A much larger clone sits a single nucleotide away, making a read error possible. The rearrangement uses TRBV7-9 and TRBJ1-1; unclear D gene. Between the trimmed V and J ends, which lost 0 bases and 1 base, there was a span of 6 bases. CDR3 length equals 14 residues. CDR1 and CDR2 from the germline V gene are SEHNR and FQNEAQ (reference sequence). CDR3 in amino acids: CASSLATGNTEAFF. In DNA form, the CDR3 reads TGTGCCAGCAGCTTAGCGACGGGGAACACTGAAGCTTTCTTT.